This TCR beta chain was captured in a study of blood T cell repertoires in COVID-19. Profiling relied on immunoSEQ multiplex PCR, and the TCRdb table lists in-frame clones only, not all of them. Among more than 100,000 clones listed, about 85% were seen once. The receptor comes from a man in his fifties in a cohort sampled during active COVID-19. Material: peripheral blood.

CDR3 protein: CASGSLETQYF. The CDR3, as DNA: TGTGCCAGCGGCTCCCTGGAGACCCAGTACTTC. The chain combines TRBV14 with TRBJ2-5; D uncertain. Trimming removed 8 bases at V and 5 bases at J, with 9 bases between. From germline, CDR1 is SGHDN and CDR2 FVKESK. The CDR3 extends over 11 amino acids.